This TCR beta chain was sequenced for a study of blood T cell repertoires in COVID-19. Study overall: Sources were T cells, B-cell-depleted T cells, or PBMCs; the material itself was cDNA or gDNA.

The V end lost 0 bases, the J end lost 7 bases, and 12 bases lay between the germline ends. Germline V gives CDR1 SNHLY, CDR2 FYNNEI. The CDR3 has 15 residues. As processed by the authors: Reference gene primer amplification yielded estimated nucleated cell counts. The repertoire was sequenced with immunoSEQ multiplex PCR; TCRdb's copy has only in-frame clones and lacks some. The V and J calls and the clone size are those of that table, but D and trimming were determined from the DNA. The sample has over 90,000 clones; 70% to 90% are singletons. Sequenced material: peripheral blood. This clonotype was obtained from a human donor in a cohort sampled during active COVID-19. The rearrangement joins TRBV2 to TRBJ1-4, with D tentatively TRBD1 (5 bases). Written as DNA, the CDR3 is TGTGCCAGCAGTGAAGCCTTTGGGGGGGGTGAAAAACTGTTTTTT. Translation gives CASSEAFGGGEKLFF.